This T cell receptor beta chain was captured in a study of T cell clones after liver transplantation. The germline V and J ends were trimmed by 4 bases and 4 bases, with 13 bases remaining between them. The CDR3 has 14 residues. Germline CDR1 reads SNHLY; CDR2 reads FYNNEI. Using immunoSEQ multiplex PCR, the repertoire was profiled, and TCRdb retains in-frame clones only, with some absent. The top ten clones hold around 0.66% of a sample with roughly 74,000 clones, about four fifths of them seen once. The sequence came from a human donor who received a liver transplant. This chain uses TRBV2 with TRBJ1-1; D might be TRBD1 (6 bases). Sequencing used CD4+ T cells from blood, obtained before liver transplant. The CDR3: CASSVEQGFTEAFF. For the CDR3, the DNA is TGTGCCAGCAGTGTGGAACAGGGATTCACTGAAGCTTTCTTT.